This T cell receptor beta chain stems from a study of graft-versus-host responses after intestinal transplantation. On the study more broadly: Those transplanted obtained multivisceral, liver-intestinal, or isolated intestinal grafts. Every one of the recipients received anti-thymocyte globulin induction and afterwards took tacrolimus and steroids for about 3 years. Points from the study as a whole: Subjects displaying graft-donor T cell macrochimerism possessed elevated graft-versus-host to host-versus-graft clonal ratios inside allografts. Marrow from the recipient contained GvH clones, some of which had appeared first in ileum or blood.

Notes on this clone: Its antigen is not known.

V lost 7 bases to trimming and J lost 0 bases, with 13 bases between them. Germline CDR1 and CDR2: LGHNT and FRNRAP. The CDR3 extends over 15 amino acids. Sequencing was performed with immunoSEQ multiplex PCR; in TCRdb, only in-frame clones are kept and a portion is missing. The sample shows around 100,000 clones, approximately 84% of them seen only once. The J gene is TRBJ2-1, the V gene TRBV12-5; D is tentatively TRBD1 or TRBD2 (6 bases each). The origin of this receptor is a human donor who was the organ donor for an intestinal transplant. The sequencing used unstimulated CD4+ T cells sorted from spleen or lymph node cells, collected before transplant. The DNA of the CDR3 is TGTGCTAGTGCCCTAGGGGGGCCCTCCTACAATGAGCAGTTCTTC. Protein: CASALGGPSYNEQFF.